This paragraph reports one TCR beta chain. No antigen is known for it. This entry comes from a study of PD-L1 blockade in urothelial cancer. Sequenced by immunoSEQ multiplex PCR; TCRdb stores in-frame clones only, minus some. The data contain roughly 67,000 clones, around 85% of them seen just once; the ten biggest clones take up about 15%. Indicated time point: pretreatment peripheral blood. The study collected 1 to 8 samples per patient, pretreatment and on-treatment. J gave up 2 bases and V 3 bases, and 13 bases lay outside the gene matches. The CDR3 extends over 18 amino acids. Germline values: CDR1 LNHNV, CDR2 YYDKDF (reference sequence). Study conclusions and caveats: A pretreatment blood TCR clonality that fell below the median predicted better progression-free and overall survival.

The J gene is TRBJ1-5, the V gene TRBV15, with TRBD1 matching 7 bases. The sequencing used PBMCs, collected around atezolizumab (anti-PD-L1) treatment. The TCR was taken from a man in his 60s with urothelial cancer. CDR3 DNA: TGTGCCACCAGCAGGGGACAGACGGTGGGCTATGGCAATCAGCCCCAGCATTTT. This gives the protein CATSRGQTVGYGNQPQHF.